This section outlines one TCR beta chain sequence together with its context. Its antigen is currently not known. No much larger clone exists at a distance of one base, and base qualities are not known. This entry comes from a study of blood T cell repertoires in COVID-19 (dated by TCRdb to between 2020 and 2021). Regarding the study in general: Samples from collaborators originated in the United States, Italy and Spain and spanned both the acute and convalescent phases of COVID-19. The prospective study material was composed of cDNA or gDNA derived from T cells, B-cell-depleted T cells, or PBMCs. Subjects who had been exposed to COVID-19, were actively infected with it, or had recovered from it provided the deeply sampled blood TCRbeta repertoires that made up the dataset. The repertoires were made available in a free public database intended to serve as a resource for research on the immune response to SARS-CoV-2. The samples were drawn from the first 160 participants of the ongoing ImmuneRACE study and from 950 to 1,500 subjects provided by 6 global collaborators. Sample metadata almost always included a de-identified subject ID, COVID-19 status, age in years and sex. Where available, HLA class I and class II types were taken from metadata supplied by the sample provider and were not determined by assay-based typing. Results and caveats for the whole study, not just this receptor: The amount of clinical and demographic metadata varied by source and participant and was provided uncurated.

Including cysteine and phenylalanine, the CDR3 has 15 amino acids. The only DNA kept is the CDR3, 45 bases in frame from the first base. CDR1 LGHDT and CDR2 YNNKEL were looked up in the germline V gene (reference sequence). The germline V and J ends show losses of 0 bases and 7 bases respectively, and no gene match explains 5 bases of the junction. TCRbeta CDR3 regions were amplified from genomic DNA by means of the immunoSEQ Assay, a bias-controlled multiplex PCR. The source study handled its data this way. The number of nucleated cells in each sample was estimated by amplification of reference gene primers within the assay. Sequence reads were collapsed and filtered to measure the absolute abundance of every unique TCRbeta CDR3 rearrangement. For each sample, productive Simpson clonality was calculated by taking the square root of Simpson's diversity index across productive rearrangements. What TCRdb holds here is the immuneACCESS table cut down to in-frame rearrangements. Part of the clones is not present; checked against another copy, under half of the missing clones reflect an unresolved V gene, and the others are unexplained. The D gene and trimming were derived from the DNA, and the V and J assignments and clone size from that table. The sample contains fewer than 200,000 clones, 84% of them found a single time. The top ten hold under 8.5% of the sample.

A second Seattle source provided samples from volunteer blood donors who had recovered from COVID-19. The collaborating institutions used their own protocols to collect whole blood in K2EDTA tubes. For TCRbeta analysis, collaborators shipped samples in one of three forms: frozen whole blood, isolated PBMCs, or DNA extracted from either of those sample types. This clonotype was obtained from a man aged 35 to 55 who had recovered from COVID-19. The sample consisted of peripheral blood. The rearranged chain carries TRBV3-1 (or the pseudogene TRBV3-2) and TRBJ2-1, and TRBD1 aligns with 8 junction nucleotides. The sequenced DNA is TGTGCCAGCAGCCAAGAGCGGCAGGGGGCAAATGAGCAGTTCTTC. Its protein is CASSQERQGANEQFF.